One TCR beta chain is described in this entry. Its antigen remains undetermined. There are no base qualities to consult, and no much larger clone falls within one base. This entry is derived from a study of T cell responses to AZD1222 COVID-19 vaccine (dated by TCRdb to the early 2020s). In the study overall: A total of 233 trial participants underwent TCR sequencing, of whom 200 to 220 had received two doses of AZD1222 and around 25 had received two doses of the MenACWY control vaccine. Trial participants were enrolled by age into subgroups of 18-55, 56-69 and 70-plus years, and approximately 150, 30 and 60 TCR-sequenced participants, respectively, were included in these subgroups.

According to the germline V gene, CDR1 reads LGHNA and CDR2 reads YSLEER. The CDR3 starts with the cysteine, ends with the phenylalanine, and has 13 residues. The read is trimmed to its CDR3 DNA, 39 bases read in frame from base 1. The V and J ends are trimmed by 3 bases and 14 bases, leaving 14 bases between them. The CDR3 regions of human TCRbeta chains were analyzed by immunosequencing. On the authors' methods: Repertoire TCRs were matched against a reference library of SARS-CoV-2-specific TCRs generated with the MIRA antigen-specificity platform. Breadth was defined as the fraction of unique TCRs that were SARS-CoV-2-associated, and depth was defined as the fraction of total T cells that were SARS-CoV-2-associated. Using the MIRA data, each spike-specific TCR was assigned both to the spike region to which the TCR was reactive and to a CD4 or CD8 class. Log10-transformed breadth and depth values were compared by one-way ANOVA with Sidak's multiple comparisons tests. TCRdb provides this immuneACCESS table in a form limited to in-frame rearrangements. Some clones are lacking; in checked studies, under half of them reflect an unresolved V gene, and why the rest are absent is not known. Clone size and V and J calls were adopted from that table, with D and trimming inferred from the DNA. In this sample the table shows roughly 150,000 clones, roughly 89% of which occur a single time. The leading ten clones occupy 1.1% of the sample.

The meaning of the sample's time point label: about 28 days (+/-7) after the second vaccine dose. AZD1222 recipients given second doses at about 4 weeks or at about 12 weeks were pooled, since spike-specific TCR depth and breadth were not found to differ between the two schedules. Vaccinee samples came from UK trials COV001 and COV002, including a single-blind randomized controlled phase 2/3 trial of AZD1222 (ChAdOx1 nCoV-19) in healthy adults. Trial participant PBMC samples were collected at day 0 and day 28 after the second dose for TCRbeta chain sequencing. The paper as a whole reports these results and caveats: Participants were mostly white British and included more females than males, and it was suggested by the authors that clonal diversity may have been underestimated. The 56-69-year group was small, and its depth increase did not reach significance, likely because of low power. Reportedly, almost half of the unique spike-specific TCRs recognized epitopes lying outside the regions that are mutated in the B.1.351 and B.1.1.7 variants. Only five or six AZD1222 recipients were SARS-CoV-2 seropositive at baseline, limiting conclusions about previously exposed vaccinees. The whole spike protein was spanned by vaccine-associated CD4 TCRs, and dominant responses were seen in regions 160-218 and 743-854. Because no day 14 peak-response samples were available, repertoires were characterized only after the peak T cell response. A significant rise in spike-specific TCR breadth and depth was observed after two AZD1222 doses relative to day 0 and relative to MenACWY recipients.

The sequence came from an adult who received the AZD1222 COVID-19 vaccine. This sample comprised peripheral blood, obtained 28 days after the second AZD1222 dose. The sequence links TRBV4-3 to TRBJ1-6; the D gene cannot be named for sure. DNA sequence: TGCGCCAGCAGCCACCGCGGGGTGTCGGCCCTCCACTTT. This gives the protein CASSHRGVSALHF.